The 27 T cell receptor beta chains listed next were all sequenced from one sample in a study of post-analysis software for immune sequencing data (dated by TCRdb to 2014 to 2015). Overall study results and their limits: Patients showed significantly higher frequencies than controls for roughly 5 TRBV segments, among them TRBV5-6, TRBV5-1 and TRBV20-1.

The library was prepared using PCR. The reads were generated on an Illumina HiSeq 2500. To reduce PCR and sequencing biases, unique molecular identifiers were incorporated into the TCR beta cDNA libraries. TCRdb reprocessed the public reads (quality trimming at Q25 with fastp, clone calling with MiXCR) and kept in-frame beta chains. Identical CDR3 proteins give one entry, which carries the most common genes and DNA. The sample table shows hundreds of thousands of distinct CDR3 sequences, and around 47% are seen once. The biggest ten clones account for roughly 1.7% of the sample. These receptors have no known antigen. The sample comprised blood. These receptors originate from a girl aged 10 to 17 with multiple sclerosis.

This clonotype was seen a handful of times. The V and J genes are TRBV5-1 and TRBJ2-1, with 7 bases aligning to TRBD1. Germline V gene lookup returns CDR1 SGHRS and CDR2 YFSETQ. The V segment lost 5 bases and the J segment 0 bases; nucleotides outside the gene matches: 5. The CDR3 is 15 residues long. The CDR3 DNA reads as TGCGCCAGCAGAGACAGGGTTAGCTCCTACAATGAGCAGTTCTTC. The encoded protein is CASRDRVSSYNEQFF. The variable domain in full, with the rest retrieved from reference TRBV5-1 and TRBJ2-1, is KAGVTQTPRYLIKTRGQQVTLSCSPISGHRSVSWYQQTPGQGLQFLFEYFSETQRNKGNFPGRFSGRQFSNSRSEMNVSTLELGDSALYLCASRDRVSSYNEQFFGPGTRLTVL.

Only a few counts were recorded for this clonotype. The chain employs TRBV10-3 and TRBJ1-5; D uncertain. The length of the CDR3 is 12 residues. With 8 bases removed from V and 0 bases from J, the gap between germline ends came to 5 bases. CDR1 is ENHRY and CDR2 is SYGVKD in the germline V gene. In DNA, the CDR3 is TGTGCCATCGCCAATAGCAATCAGCCCCAGCATTTT. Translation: CAIANSNQPQHF.

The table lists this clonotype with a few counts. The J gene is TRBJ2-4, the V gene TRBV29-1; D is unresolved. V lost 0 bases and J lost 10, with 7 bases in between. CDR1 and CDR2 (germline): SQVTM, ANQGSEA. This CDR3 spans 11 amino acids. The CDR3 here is CSVEEGYIQYF. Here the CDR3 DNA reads TGCAGCGTTGAAGAGGGGTATATTCAGTACTTC.

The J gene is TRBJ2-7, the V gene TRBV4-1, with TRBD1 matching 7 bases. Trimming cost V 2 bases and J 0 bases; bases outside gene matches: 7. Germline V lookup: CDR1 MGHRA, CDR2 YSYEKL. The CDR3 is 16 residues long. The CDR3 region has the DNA TGCGCCAGCAGCCAACTCACCAGACAGGGCTCCTACGAGCAGTACTTC. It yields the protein CASSQLTRQGSYEQYF.

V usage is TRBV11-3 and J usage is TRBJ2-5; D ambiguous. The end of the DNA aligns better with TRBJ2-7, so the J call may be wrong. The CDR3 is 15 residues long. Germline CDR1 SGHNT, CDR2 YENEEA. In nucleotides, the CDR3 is TGTGCCAGCAGCTTAGGATCAGGTATGAGCTACGAGCAGTACTTC. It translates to CASSLGSGMSYEQYF.

The CDR3 loop is CASSLETGDYGYTF. The CDR3 DNA is TGCGCCAGCAGCCTGGAAACAGGGGACTATGGCTACACCTTC. The J gene is TRBJ1-2, the V gene TRBV4-1; 7 bases are a match to TRBD1. V gave up 4 bases and J gave up 3 bases; unmatched junction bases: 5. Germline V gives CDR1 MGHRA, CDR2 YSYEKL. The CDR3 is 14 residues long.

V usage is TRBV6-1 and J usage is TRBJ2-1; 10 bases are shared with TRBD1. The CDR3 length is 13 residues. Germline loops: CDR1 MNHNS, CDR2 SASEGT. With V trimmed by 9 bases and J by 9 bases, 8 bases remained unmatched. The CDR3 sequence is CASTGTGASEQFF. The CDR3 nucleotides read TGTGCCAGTACCGGGACAGGGGCCAGTGAGCAGTTCTTC.

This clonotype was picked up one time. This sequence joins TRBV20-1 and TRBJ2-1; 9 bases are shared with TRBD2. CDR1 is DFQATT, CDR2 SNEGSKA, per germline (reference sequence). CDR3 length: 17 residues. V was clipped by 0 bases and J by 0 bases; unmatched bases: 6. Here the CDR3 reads CSARDPSGASSYNEQFF. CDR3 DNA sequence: TGCAGTGCTAGAGACCCTAGCGGGGCGAGCTCCTACAATGAGCAGTTCTTC.

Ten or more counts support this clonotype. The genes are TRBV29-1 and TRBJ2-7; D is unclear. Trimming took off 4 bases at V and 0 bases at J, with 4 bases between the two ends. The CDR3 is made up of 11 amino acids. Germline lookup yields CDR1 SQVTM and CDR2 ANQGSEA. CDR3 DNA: TGCAGCGTTGGCAGCTCCTACGAGCAGTACTTC. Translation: CSVGSSYEQYF.

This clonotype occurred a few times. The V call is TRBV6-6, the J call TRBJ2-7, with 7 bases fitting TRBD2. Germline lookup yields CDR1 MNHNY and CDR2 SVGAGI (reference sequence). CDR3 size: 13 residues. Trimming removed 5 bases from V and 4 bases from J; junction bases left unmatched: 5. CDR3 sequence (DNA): TGTGCCAGCAGTGGCTCCGGGGGGTACGAGCAGTACTTC. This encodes CASSGSGGYEQYF.

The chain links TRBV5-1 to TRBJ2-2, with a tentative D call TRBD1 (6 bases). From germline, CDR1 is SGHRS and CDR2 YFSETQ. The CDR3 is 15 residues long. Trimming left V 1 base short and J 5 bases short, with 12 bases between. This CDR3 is CASSLNPGETGELFF. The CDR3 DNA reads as TGCGCCAGCAGCTTGAATCCAGGGGAAACCGGGGAGCTGTTTTTT. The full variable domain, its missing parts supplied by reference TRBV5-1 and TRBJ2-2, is KAGVTQTPRYLIKTRGQQVTLSCSPISGHRSVSWYQQTPGQGLQFLFEYFSETQRNKGNFPGRFSGRQFSNSRSEMNVSTLELGDSALYLCASSLNPGETGELFFGEGSRLTVL.

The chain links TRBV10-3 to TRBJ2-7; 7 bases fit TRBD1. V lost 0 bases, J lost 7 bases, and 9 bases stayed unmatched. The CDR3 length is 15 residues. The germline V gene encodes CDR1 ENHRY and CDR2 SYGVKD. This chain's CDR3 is CAISESRGLDNEQYF. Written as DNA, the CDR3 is TGTGCCATCAGTGAGTCGAGGGGGCTCGACAATGAGCAGTACTTC.

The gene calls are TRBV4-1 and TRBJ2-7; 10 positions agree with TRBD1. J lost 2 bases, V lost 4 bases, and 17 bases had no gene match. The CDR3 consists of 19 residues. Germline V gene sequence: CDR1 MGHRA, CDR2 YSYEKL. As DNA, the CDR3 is TGCGCCAGCAGCCCATCGGGACAGGGGATTTTACGTGGTGCCTACGAGCAGTACTTC. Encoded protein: CASSPSGQGILRGAYEQYF.

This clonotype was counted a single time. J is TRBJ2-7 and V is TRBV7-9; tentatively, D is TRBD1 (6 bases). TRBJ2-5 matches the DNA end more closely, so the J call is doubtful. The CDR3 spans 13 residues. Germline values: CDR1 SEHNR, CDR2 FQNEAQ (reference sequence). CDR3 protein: CASSHQGLETQYF. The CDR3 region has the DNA TGTGCCAGCAGCCACCAGGGGTTGGAGACCCAGTACTTC.

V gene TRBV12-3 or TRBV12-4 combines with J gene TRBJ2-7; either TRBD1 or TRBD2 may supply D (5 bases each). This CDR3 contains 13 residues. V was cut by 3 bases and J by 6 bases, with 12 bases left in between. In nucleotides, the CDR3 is TGTGCCAGCAGTTTCAGAGGGGACCGCGAGCAGTACTTC. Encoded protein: CASSFRGDREQYF.

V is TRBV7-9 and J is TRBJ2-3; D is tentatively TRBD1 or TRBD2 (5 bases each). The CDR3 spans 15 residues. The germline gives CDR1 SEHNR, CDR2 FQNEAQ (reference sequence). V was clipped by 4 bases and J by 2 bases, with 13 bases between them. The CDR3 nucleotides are TGTGCCAGCAGCTCTCCGGGACGGTTCACAGATACGCAGTATTTT. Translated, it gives CASSSPGRFTDTQYF.

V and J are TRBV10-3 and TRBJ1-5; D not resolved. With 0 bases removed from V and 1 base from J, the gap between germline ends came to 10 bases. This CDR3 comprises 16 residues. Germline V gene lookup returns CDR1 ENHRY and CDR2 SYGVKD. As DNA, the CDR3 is TGTGCCATCAGTGAGTCTCCCCCTGGAAGCAATCAGCCCCAGCATTTT. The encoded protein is CAISESPPGSNQPQHF.

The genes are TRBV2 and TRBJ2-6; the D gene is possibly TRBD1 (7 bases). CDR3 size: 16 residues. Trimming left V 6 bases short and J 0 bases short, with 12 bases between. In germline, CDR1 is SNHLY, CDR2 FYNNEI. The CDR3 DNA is TGTGCCAGCAGCAGACAGGGAGGCTCTGGGGCCAACGTCCTGACTTTC. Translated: CASSRQGGSGANVLTF.

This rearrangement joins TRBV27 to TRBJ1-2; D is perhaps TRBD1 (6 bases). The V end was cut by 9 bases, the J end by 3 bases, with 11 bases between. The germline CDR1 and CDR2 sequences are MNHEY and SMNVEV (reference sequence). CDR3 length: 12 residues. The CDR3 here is CASRGPHYGYTF. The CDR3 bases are TGTGCCAGTCGGGGGCCCCACTATGGCTACACCTTC.

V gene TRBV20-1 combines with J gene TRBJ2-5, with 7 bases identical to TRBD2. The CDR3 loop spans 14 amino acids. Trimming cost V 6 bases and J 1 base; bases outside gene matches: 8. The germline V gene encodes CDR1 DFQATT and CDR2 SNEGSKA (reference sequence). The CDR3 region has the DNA TGCAGTGCCCCGACTAGCAGCCCCCAAGAGACCCAGTACTTC. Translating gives CSAPTSSPQETQYF.

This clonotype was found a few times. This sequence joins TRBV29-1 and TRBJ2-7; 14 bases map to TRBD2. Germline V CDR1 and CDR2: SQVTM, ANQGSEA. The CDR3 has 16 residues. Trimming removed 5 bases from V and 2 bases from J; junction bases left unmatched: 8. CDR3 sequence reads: CSVLGLAGERAYEQYF. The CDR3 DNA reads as TGCAGCGTTCTGGGACTAGCGGGAGAGAGAGCCTACGAGCAGTACTTC.

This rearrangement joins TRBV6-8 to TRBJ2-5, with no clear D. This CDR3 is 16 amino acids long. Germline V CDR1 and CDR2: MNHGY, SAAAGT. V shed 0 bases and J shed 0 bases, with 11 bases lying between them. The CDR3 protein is CASSYSKFGHQETQYF. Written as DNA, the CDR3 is TGTGCCAGCAGTTACTCGAAATTCGGCCACCAAGAGACCCAGTACTTC.

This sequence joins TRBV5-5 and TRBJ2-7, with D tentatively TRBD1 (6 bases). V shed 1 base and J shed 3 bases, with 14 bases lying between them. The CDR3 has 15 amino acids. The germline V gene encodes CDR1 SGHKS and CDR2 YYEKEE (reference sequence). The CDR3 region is CASSLNSGQIYEQYF. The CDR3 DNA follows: TGTGCCAGCAGCTTGAATTCCGGACAGATCTACGAGCAGTACTTC.

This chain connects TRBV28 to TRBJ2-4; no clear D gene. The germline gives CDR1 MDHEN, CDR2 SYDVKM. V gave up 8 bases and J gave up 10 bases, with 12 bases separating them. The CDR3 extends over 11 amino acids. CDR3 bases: TGTGCCAGCTCCCCGAGCAGTATTCAGTACTTC. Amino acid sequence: CASSPSSIQYF. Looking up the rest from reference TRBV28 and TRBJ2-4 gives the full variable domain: DVKVTQSSRYLVKRTGEKVFLECVQDMDHENMFWYRQDPGLGLRLIYFSYDVKMKEKGDIPEGYSVSREKKERFSLILESASTNQTSMYLCASSPSSIQYFGAGTRLSVL.

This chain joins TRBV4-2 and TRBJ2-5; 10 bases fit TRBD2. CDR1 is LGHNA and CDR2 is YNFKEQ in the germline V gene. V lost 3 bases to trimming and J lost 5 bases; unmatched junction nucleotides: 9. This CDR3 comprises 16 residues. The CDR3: CASSQASGRRDETQYF. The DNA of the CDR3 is TGTGCCAGCAGCCAGGCTAGCGGGAGAAGGGACGAGACCCAGTACTTC.

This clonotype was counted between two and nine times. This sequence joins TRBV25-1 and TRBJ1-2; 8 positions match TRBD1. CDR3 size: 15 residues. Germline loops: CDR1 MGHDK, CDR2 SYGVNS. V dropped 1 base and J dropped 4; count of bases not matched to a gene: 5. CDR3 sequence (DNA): TGTGCCAGCAGTGAATGGACAGGGAGTTCCTATGGCTACACCTTC. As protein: CASSEWTGSSYGYTF.

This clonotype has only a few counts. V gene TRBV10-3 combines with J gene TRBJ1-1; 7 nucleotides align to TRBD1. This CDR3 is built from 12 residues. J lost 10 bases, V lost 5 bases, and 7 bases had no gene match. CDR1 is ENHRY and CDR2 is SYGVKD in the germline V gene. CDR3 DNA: TGTGCCATCAGTCCGGACAGGAGGGGAGCTTTCTTT. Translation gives CAISPDRRGAFF.